This T cell receptor beta chain is from a study of blood T cell repertoires in COVID-19. Profiled with immunoSEQ multiplex PCR; TCRdb holds only in-frame clones, not every one. The sample holds some 200,000 clones, over 75% seen once. Per germline, CDR1 LNHDA and CDR2 SQIVND (reference sequence). This CDR3 region has 13 residues. Trimming took off 6 bases at V and 3 bases at J, with 11 bases between the two ends. This receptor was taken from a woman younger than 30 in a cohort exposed to, infected with or recovered from COVID-19 (not recorded which). Sequenced sample: PBMCs or T cells enriched from blood (not recorded which). This chain uses TRBV19 with TRBJ2-5; TRBD2 is a possible D gene (5 bases). The CDR3 region is CASRDSTEETQYF. The CDR3 DNA follows: TGTGCCAGTAGGGACTCCACAGAAGAGACCCAGTACTTC.